The next 10 T cell receptor beta chains were all read from a single sample in a study of T cell clones after liver transplantation. Assay used: immunoSEQ multiplex PCR; TCRdb lists only in-frame clones, some missing. The sample yields roughly 56,000 clones, 55% to 85% seen once. The specimen comprised CD4+ T cells from blood, sampled 52 to 60 months after liver transplant. These receptors were collected from a human patient who received a liver transplant. Some T cells may arise from the graft donor.

The chain is built from TRBV10-3 and TRBJ1-2; a weak D match, TRBD1 (5 bases). This CDR3 has 13 amino acids. From germline, CDR1 is ENHRY and CDR2 SYGVKD. The V and J ends lost 6 bases and 4 bases respectively, with 12 bases between them. The CDR3, as DNA: TGTGCCATCAGCGGGGACGGAAGCTATGGCTACACCTTC. Amino acids: CAISGDGSYGYTF.

V and J are TRBV10-3 and TRBJ1-1, with 9 bases matching TRBD1. The CDR3 length is 14 residues. With V trimmed by 4 bases and J by 3 bases, 3 bases remained unmatched. The V gene's germline CDR1 is ENHRY and CDR2 SYGVKD. Here the CDR3 reads CAISARTGDTEAFF. The CDR3 DNA reads as TGTGCCATCAGTGCCCGGACAGGGGACACTGAAGCTTTCTTT.

The rearrangement uses TRBV2 and TRBJ1-4; TRBD1 is a possible D gene (6 bases). The germline CDR1 and CDR2 sequences are SNHLY and FYNNEI. V lost 6 bases, J lost 7 bases, and 9 bases lay in between. The CDR3 is made up of 12 amino acids. CDR3 protein: CASRGDTEKLFF. The CDR3 DNA follows: TGTGCCAGCAGAGGGGACACTGAAAAACTGTTTTTT.

V and J are TRBV9 and TRBJ2-1; D possibly matches TRBD1 or TRBD2 (5 bases each). The CDR3 spans 13 residues. Trimming took 0 bases from V and 9 from J, leaving 10 bases between them. Germline-derived CDR1 and CDR2 are SGDLS and YYNGEE. CDR3 in DNA: TGTGCCAGCAGCGTAGCCCCTGGGGGTGAGCAGTTCTTC. Its translation is CASSVAPGGEQFF.

The V gene is TRBV28, the J gene TRBJ2-6; no firm D call. The CDR3 runs 14 residues. Trimming cost V 6 bases and J 0 bases, with 6 bases left between them. Germline V gene data show CDR1 as MDHEN and CDR2 as SYDVKM. In DNA form, the CDR3 reads TGTGCCAGCAGACTTAGCTCTGGGGCCAACGTCCTGACTTTC. As protein: CASRLSSGANVLTF. The full variable domain, with the rest looked up from reference TRBV28 and TRBJ2-6, is DVKVTQSSRYLVKRTGEKVFLECVQDMDHENMFWYRQDPGLGLRLIYFSYDVKMKEKGDIPEGYSVSREKKERFSLILESASTNQTSMYLCASRLSSGANVLTFGAGSRLTVL.

V is TRBV7-2 and J is TRBJ2-7; 7 bases line up with TRBD2. This CDR3 is 12 amino acids long. V lost 5 bases and J lost 6; bases outside the gene matches: 4. Germline V gene sequence: CDR1 SGHTA, CDR2 FQGNSA. CDR3 DNA sequence: TGTGCCAGCAGCCAGAGCGGGGCCGAGCAGTACTTC. The encoded protein is CASSQSGAEQYF.

V and J are TRBV6-6 and TRBJ1-2; D ambiguous. V lost 4 bases and J lost 7, with 16 bases in between. In germline, CDR1 is MNHNY, CDR2 SVGAGI (reference sequence). This CDR3 spans 14 amino acids. The CDR3 is CASSSAAVESGYTF. The DNA of the CDR3 is TGTGCCAGCAGTTCCGCGGCCGTCGAATCTGGCTACACCTTC.

This clone has a handful of counts. The genes are TRBV29-1 and TRBJ2-5; 11 nucleotides match TRBD1. J was trimmed by 4 bases and V by 4 bases; bases with no gene match: 11. The CDR3 is made up of 16 amino acids. Germline lookup yields CDR1 SQVTM and CDR2 ANQGSEA. The CDR3 DNA reads as TGCAGCGTTGGGACAGGGGGCGAATTCGGTCGAGAGACCCAGTACTTC. It specifies CSVGTGGEFGRETQYF.

The V call is TRBV19, the J call TRBJ1-4; the D is unclear. The CDR3 runs 13 residues. CDR1 LNHDA and CDR2 SQIVND come from the germline V gene (reference sequence). Trimming removed 8 bases at V and 5 bases at J, with 12 bases between. CDR3 nucleotide sequence: TGTGCCAGTTCTCGGGGAGGCAATGAAAAACTGTTTTTT. This codes for CASSRGGNEKLFF.

CDR3 coding DNA: TGCGCCAGCAGCTTGAACCAGAGAGATTCACCCCTCCACTTT. Translated: CASSLNQRDSPLHF. V gene TRBV5-1 combines with J gene TRBJ1-6; D is unclear. The germline V gene has CDR1 SGHRS and CDR2 YFSETQ. The V end lost 1 base, the J end lost 8 bases, and 10 bases lay between the germline ends. CDR3 length equals 14 residues.